This T cell receptor beta chain appears in the sequencing data of a study of blood T cells in healthy people across ages (dated by TCRdb to about 2015). Turning to the overall study: In model experiments, roughly one uniquely barcoded TCR beta cDNA molecule per two T cells was captured by template switching. The donors were split into four age groups: young (average 16 years), middle-aged (about 40), aged (approximately 60) and long-lived (more than 80). The study measured age-related changes in TCR beta repertoire diversity using deep sequencing normalized with unique cDNA molecular identifiers. Donors of different ages were randomly distributed across sequencing lanes to avoid experimental bias. Two additional independent replicas of 1 million unique cDNA reads from the same blood draw were analyzed for two donors (one aged 18 to 30 and one aged 80 or older). Broader findings and caveats from the paper: Observed TCR beta diversity per million T cells fell roughly linearly with age, and a significant reduction was already apparent by age around 39. Because the CMV infection status of the donors was unknown, age-related changes in expanded clonotypes may potentially have been confounded. Observed TCR beta diversity correlated strongly with the percentage of naive T cells measured by flow cytometry. Compared with the aged group, more naive CD4+ T cells, fewer expanded clones and increased TCR diversity were shown by the long-lived group, suggesting age selection. Conclusive comparison of naive and antigen-experienced compartments was prevented by the profiling of bulk unsorted PBMCs. Estimates of total diversity from one million sequenced T cells were regarded as lower bounds and underestimates.

Systemically healthy Caucasian individuals from Russia, some 38 in total and aged 6 to 90 years, were included as donors. Ten milliliters of peripheral blood were drawn from each donor into EDTA-treated Vacutainer tubes. Ficoll-Paque density-gradient centrifugation was used to isolate PBMCs, with at least 6 million obtained per sample. Total RNA was extracted from PBMCs with Trizol reagent, with at least 6 micrograms obtained per sample. The percentages of naive CD45RAhigh/CD27high T cells were determined by flow cytometry on a PBMC aliquot from every donor. On this clonotype: This receptor's antigen is unknown. Per-base qualities were not stored, and no clone one base away is much larger.

The CDR3 numbers 13 residues from cysteine through phenylalanine. The read is trimmed to its CDR3 DNA, 39 bases read in frame from base 1. Libraries were built with 5' RACE. The sequencing machine was an Illumina HiSeq 2500. The second PCR ran for about 6 to 12 cycles and used a J-beta primer mix along with a sample-barcoded 5' primer. A template-switch 5' adaptor carrying 12 random nucleotides introduced a unique molecular identifier onto each TCR beta cDNA molecule. Each sample yielded at least 3 million CDR3-containing paired-end reads. The Mint cDNA synthesis kit, primed by a TRBC-specific oligonucleotide, was used to synthesize first-strand cDNA from all RNA. Following uracil-DNA glycosylase treatment, a first 18-cycle PCR with universal primers M1SS and BC2_uni_R was performed on all cDNA. Processing in the source paper ran as follows. For normalization, 1 million high-quality reads were randomly selected from each sample, with every read carrying a distinct molecular identifier. Instead of being binned into consensus sequences, reads that shared molecular identifiers were thrown out. MiTCR, set to a Q25 quality threshold and the strictest error-elimination algorithm, was used for CDR3 identification, clonotype clustering and error correction. A nonparametric unseen species model using Euler transformation provided a lower-bound estimate of total TCR beta diversity. The public reads were quality trimmed at Q25 with fastp and then assembled into clones with MiXCR by TCRdb, keeping productive beta chains. Rows with one shared CDR3 protein collapse into an entry with the most common genes and DNA. The V and J calls were determined by TCRdb, not by the authors. In all, the sample holds 540,000 or so distinct CDR3 sequences, and under 55% of those were seen once. The top ten clones comprise around 23% of the sample.

This clonotype was obtained from a man older than 75 in good health. Sequencing input: blood. This sequence uses TRBV21-1 and TRBJ2-1; the table calls TRBD1, which could not be checked here. TRBV21-1 is a pseudogene locus. The sequenced DNA: TGTGCCAGCAGCAATCGCCCTTGTAATGAGCAGTTCTTC. The resulting protein is CASSNRPCNEQFF.